Shown below are 9 T cell receptor beta chains from a single sample sequenced in a study of T-cell reconstitution after alpha-beta-depleted transplantation in children. Preparation of the TCRbeta library involved a method that used unique molecular identifiers. TCRdb analysed the PCR reads with MiXCR anew, one entry per CDR3 protein. The top ten clones hold approximately 90% of a sample with approximately 9,000 distinct CDR3 sequences, approximately 15% of them seen once. The specimen comprised PBMCs, mostly from graft donor cells, sampled 60 days after TCRalphabeta/CD19-depleted stem cell transplant. The source of these receptors is a girl less than two years old who had a stem cell transplant for combined immunodeficiency, so the T cells may come from the graft donor.

This clonotype was seen only a few times. The chain couples TRBV25-1 to TRBJ2-5; 12 bases align to TRBD2. This CDR3 spans 14 amino acids. V was clipped by 6 bases and J by 5 bases; unmatched bases: 4. From germline, CDR1 is MGHDK and CDR2 SYGVNS. The DNA for the CDR3 is TGTGCCAGCAGCGCTAGCGGGAGGGCTGAGACCCAGTACTTC. Translating it yields CASSASGRAETQYF.

On this clonotype itself: One base away lies a much larger clone, so this may be a sequencing read error. The chain joins TRBV6-1 to TRBJ2-1, with D possibly being TRBD2 (6 bases). The CDR3 is 16 amino acids. Between the trimmed V and J ends, which lost 8 bases and 7 bases, there was a span of 24 bases. In germline, CDR1 is MNHNS, CDR2 SASEGT. The CDR3 region has the DNA TGTGCCAGCTCCAGACTAGGACGGTCGAGCTCTAATGAGCAGTTCTTC. Protein: CASSRLGRSSSNEQFF.

The rearrangement links TRBV12-3 or TRBV12-4 to TRBJ1-4; D is ambiguous. Between the trimmed V and J ends, which lost 3 bases and 0 bases, there was a span of 11 bases. The CDR3 is 16 residues long. CDR3 DNA: TGTGCCAGCAGTTTCCACAGCTATACAACTAATGAAAAACTGTTTTTT. Protein: CASSFHSYTTNEKLFF.

The rearrangement joins TRBV10-3 to TRBJ2-2; D call uncertain. The V gene's germline CDR1 is ENHRY and CDR2 SYGVKD. Trimming pared 4 bases from V and 7 bases from J, leaving 4 bases between. CDR3 length: 11 residues. The CDR3 coding sequence is TGTGCCATCAGTGTGGTCGGGGAGCTGTTTTTT. It is translated as CAISVVGELFF.

In this sample, this clonotype turned up many times. The chain uses TRBV6-2 or TRBV6-3 and TRBJ2-1, with a weak D call TRBD1 (6 bases). Germline CDR1 reads MNHEY; CDR2 reads SVGEGT. V was pared by 2 bases and J by 8 bases, with 10 bases between. CDR3 length: 13 amino acids. The chain's CDR3 is CASSYSRGHEQFF. The DNA for the CDR3 is TGTGCCAGCAGTTACAGCAGGGGACATGAGCAGTTCTTC.

In its sample, this clonotype was seen many times. The chain employs TRBV20-1 and TRBJ2-2; TRBD1 might be the D (6 bases). The ends were cut back, 6 bases at V and 3 bases at J, with 20 bases in the middle. There are 16 residues in the CDR3. Germline V CDR1 and CDR2: DFQATT, SNEGSKA (reference sequence). Written as DNA, the CDR3 is TGCAGTGCCGGTGGACCGGGACACCCTGACACCGGGGAGCTGTTTTTT. Amino acids: CSAGGPGHPDTGELFF.

The chain recombines TRBV20-1 with TRBJ2-3; TRBD2 aligns across 13 bases. Germline CDR1 and CDR2: DFQATT and SNEGSKA (reference sequence). The ends lost 4 bases at V and 4 bases at J; junction bases unmatched: 5. The CDR3 totals 15 residues. The CDR3 sequence is CSAIGLAGVPDTQYF. Here the CDR3 DNA reads TGCAGTGCTATAGGACTAGCGGGGGTCCCAGATACGCAGTATTTT.

This clonotype was counted ten times or more. The chain joins TRBV20-1 to TRBJ1-2; 7 bases line up with TRBD1. The CDR3 is made up of 13 amino acids. The V gene's germline CDR1 is DFQATT and CDR2 SNEGSKA (reference sequence). V shed 3 bases and J 2 bases; nucleotides not matched to a gene: 3. In DNA, the CDR3 is TGCAGTGCTAGGTGGACAGGCAACTATGGCTACACCTTC. This encodes CSARWTGNYGYTF.

V usage is TRBV28 and J usage is TRBJ2-7; a weak D match, TRBD2 (6 bases). Per germline, CDR1 MDHEN and CDR2 SYDVKM. The V end lost 6 bases, the J end lost 2 bases, and 11 bases lay between the germline ends. CDR3 size: 13 residues. The CDR3 protein is CASRRDSTYEQYF. The CDR3 nucleotides are TGTGCCAGCAGGAGGGACTCCACCTACGAGCAGTACTTC. The full variable domain, with the rest looked up from reference TRBV28 and TRBJ2-7, is DVKVTQSSRYLVKRTGEKVFLECVQDMDHENMFWYRQDPGLGLRLIYFSYDVKMKEKGDIPEGYSVSREKKERFSLILESASTNQTSMYLCASRRDSTYEQYFGPGTRLTVT.